The rows below give T cell receptor beta chains drawn from one sample of a study of T cells expressing NK-cell markers. No DNA is given; TCRdb re-called the 5' RACE reads and lists each CDR3 protein once. In total, the table holds hundreds of thousands of distinct CDR3 sequences. The sample was blood T cells: a sorted CD56 or NKG2C T cell subset, CD4+ or CD8+ T cells, or bulk PBMC T cells (not recorded which). These receptors all stem from a man in his late teens or twenties in good health. Both conserved end residues are part of each CDR3.

cdr3_aa | j_call | v_call
CAWSVGAAGTEAFF | TRBJ1-1 | TRBV30
CSAPQTGDTGELFF | TRBJ2-2 | TRBV20-1
CASSPLGGLAGDSSYNEQFF | TRBJ2-1 | TRBV5-6
CASSNGLAGGELFF | TRBJ2-2 | TRBV7-2
CSAGQYNEQFF | TRBJ2-1 | TRBV29-1
CASSQVSSSFYNEQFF | TRBJ2-1 | TRBV4-3
CATSTPGRGEQFF | TRBJ2-1 | TRBV24-1
CSVTRGNSFNQPQHF | TRBJ1-5 | TRBV20-1
CSVDSDYGYTF | TRBJ1-2 | TRBV29-1
CASSSTTGAYEQYF | TRBJ2-7 | TRBV12-3/TRBV12-4
CASSQGRLLTTGELFF | TRBJ2-2 | TRBV3-1
CASSSPGGGSPNEQFF | TRBJ2-1 | TRBV25-1
CASSLSFWSSYNEQFF | TRBJ2-1 | TRBV11-1
CSPRGQRENIGNEQFF | TRBJ2-1 | TRBV29-1
CASSLTVATNEKLFF | TRBJ1-4 | TRBV7-2
CASSLAYNEQFF | TRBJ2-1 | TRBV11-2
CASSLGRGPGTKNEQFF | TRBJ2-1 | TRBV12-3/TRBV12-4
CSFHSPGGGKLFF | TRBJ1-4 | TRBV29-1
CASSMGPGLADYEQYF | TRBJ2-7 | TRBV5-1
CASSLRALAGVGEAQYF | TRBJ2-3 | TRBV5-1
CSVVGLPLSYEQYF | TRBJ2-7 | TRBV29-1
CASSHRDSEETQYF | TRBJ2-5 | TRBV4-1
CSARPISTSGTQYF | TRBJ2-5 | TRBV20-1
CASSQEPGQGQRQPQHF | TRBJ1-5 | TRBV4-1
CSVNTGSSGRNEQFF | TRBJ2-1 | TRBV29-1
CASSQVSAGVFHEQFF | TRBJ2-1 | TRBV4-3
CATSDKPPGQGTDTQYF | TRBJ2-3 | TRBV24-1
CASSAGTGAEKLFF | TRBJ1-4 | TRBV12-3/TRBV12-4
CASGLVPLLARNTGELFF | TRBJ2-2 | TRBV12-5
CASSDYSRLGDTQYF | TRBJ2-3 | TRBV28
CASSLVSPEQFF | TRBJ2-1 | TRBV5-6
CASSSRQGAFGELFF | TRBJ2-2 | TRBV6-5
CASSQGPPIQETQYF | TRBJ2-5 | TRBV4-1
CASEGSGPLQETQYF | TRBJ2-5 | TRBV28
CASSQGHSGPNEQFF | TRBJ2-1 | TRBV4-2
CASKRHQGMVAIQYF | TRBJ2-4 | TRBV6-4
CASGRELDTQYF | TRBJ2-3 | TRBV12-5
CASSTNRDSAFSGANVLTF | TRBJ2-6 | TRBV6-1
CSAMIGGALDEQFF | TRBJ2-1 | TRBV20-1
CASSWPGDEQFF | TRBJ2-1 | TRBV7-9
CASSPPIEGAAFF | TRBJ1-1 | TRBV18
CSARQGMTETQYF | TRBJ2-5 | TRBV29-1
CASSLQDGYGYTF | TRBJ1-2 | TRBV5-4
CAIRLAGGPVGEQFF | TRBJ2-1 | TRBV10-3
CSARQTTSTDTQYF | TRBJ2-3 | TRBV20-1
CASSQLTGTANNEQFF | TRBJ2-1 | TRBV4-2
CASTRQSGRAYNEQFF | TRBJ2-1 | TRBV6-2/TRBV6-3
CASSPGVDEKLFF | TRBJ1-4 | TRBV18
CASSESRQGRETQYF | TRBJ2-5 | TRBV10-1
CASGGLPSGANVLTF | TRBJ2-6 | TRBV7-3
CATSYGAGLNTGELFF | TRBJ2-2 | TRBV24-1
CASSPSGSTDTQYF | TRBJ2-3 | TRBV12-3/TRBV12-4
CASSYSKGLAANTGELFF | TRBJ2-2 | TRBV6-2/TRBV6-3